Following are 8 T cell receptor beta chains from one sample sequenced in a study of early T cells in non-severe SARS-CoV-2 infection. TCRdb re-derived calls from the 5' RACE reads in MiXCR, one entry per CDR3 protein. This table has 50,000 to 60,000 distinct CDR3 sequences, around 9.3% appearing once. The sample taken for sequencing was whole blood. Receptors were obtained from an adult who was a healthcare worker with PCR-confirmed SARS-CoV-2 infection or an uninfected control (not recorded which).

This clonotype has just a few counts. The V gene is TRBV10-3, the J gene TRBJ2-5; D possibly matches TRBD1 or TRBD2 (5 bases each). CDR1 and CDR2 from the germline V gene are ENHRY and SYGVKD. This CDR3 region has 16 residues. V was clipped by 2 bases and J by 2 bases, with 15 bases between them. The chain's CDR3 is CAISEGMKGPQETQYF. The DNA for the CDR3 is TGTGCCATCAGTGAGGGGATGAAGGGACCGCAAGAGACCCAGTACTTC.

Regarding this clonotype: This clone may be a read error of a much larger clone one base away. CDR3 in DNA: TGTGCCAGCAGTGAACGGGGCAGTGGGCGCGTGAACACTGAAGCTTTCTTT. Translation gives CASSERGSGRVNTEAFF. The chain uses TRBV6-1 and TRBJ1-1; D may be TRBD1 (5 bases). The CDR3 loop spans 17 amino acids. The germline V gene has CDR1 MNHNS and CDR2 SASEGT. Between the trimmed V and J ends, which lost 2 bases and 0 bases, there was a span of 16 bases.

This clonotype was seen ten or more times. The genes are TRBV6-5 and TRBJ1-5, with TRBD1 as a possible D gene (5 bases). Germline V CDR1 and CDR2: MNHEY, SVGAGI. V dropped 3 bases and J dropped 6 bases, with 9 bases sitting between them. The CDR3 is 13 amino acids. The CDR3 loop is CASSYGTGQPQHF. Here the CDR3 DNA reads TGTGCCAGCAGTTATGGGACCGGTCAGCCCCAGCATTTT.

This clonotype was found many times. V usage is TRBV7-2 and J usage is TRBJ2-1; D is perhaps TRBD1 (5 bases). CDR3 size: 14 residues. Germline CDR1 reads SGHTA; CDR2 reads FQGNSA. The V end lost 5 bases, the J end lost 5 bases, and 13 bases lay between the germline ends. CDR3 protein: CASSTNLRDNEQFF. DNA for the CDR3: TGTGCCAGCAGCACCAATCTCAGGGACAATGAGCAGTTCTTC.

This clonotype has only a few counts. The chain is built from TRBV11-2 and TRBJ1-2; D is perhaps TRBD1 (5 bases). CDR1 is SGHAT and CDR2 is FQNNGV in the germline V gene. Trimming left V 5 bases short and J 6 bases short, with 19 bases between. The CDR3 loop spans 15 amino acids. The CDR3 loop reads CASSTRVRDMDGYTF. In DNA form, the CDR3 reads TGTGCCAGCAGCACCAGGGTCCGAGATATGGATGGCTACACCTTC.

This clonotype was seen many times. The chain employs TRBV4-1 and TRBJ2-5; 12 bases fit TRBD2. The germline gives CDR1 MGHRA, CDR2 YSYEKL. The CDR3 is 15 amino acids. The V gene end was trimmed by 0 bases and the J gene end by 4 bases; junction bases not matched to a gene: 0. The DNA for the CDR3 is TGCGCCAGCAGCCAAGAGACTAGCGGGGGAGAGACCCAGTACTTC. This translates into CASSQETSGGETQYF.

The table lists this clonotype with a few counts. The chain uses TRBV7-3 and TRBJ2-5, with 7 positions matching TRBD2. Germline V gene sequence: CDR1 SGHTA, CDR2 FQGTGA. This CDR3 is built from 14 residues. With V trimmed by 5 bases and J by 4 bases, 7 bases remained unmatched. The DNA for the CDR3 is TGTGCCAGCAGCCCCGATCCGGGAGGAGAGACCCAGTACTTC. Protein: CASSPDPGGETQYF.

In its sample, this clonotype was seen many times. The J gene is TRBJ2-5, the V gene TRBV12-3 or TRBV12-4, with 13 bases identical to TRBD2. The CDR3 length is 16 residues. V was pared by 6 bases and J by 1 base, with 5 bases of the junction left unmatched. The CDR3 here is CASSKTSGGFQETQYF. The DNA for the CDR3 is TGTGCCAGCAGCAAGACTAGCGGGGGGTTCCAAGAGACCCAGTACTTC.